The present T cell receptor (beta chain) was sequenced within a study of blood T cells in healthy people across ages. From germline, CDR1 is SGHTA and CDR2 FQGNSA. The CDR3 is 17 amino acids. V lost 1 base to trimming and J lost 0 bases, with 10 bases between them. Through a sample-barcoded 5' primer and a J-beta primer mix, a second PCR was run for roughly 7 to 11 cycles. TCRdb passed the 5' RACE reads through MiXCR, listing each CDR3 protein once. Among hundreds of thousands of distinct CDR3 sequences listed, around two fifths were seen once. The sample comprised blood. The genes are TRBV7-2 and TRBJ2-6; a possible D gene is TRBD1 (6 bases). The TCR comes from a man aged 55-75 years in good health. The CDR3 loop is CASSLVLRGSGANVLTF. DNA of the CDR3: TGTGCCAGCAGCTTAGTCCTCAGGGGCTCTGGGGCCAACGTCCTGACTTTC.